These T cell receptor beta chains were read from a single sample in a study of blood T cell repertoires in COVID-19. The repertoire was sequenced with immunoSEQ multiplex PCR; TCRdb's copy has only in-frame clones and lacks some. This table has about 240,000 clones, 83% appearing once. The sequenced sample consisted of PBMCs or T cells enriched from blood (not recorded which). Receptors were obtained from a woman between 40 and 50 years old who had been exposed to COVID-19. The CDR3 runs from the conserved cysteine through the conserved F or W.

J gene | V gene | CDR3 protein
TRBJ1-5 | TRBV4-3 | CASSQERVAQPQHF
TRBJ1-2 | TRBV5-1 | CASSLVSTASFGYTF
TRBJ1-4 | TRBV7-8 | CASSSPGGTNEKLFF
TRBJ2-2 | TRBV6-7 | CASSYPGQPGQGHSEGTGELFF
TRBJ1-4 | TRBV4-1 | CASSRRQGGDLANEKLFF
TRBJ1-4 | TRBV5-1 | CASSLGGTGANEKLFF
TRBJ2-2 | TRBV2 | CASSEPGQELFF
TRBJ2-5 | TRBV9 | CASSVATSGGSLYQETQYF
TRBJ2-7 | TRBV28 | CASSQGASYEQYF
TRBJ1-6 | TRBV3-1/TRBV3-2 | CASSQIRGFNSPLHF
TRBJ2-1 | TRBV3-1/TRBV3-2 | CASSPFLTSGGANNEQFF
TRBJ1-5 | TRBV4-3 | CASSQDYSKGAENQPQHF
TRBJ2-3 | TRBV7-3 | CASSLTGGVGDTQYF
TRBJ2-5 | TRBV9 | CASSVGLAGEETQYF
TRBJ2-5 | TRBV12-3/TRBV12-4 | CASSLGPQETQYF
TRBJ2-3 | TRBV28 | CASSTQGRDTQYF
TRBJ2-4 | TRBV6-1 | CASSDTGIGIQYF
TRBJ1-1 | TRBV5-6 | CASSLITGDAEAFF
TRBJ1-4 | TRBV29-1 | CSVERGTNEKLFF
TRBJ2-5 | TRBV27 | CASSGGQETQYF
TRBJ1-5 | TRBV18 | CASPGTGEQPQHF
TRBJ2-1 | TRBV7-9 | CASRPAYSGGDNEQFF
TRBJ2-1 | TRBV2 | CASSGSGLASDEQFF
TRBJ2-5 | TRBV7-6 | CASSSGGRETQYF
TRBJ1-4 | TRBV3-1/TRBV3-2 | CASSQDLTNEKLFF
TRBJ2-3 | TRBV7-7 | CASSLGGGRDTQYF
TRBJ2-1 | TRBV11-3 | CASSLDPGDEQFF
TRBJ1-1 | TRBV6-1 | CASSGRSMNTEAFF
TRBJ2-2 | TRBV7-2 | CASSITSGGANTGELFF
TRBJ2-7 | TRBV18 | CASSTDRDRTYEQYF
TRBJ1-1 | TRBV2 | CASRGGWGTEAFF
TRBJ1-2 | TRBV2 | CASTEVLSRYTF
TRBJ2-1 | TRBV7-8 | CASSPGLAGGTYNEQFF
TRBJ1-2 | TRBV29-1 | CSGGPTGVSYYGYTF
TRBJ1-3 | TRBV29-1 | CSAQRGSGNTIYF
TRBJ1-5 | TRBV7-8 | CASSLVSDRGGSQHF
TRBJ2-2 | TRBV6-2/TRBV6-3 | CASSRGGELFF
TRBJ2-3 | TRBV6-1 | CASSEGLPDTQYF
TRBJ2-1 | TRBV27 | CASSIAGTAYNEQFF
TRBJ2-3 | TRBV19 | CASAPSGGAIDTQYF
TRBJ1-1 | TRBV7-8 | CASSQPPGTANTEAFF
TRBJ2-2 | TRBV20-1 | CSASTSGNTGELFF
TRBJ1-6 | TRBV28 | CASLLGPKVNSPLHF
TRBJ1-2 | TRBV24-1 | CATSDPTGRYGYTF
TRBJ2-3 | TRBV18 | CASSLDRGTDTQYF
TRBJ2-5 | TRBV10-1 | CASSHGQGSETQYF
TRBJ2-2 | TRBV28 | CASNLRTGNTGELFF
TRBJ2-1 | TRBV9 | CASSVEADFGRGYTEQFF
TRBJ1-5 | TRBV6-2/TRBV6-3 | CASSYVGGQPQHF
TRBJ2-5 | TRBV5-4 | CASSSWTGGEETQYF
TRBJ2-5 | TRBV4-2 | CASSQDMAGTYQETQYF